The rows below give T cell receptor beta chains drawn from one sample of a study of T cells in Graves' hyperthyroidism and ophthalmopathy. Each CDR3 protein is one row after TCRdb ran MiXCR on the multiplex PCR reads. The table records roughly 520,000 distinct CDR3 sequences, approximately 25% of them present only once. The sample taken for sequencing was blood. Every receptor here comes from a woman aged 25 to 39 with Graves' ophthalmopathy. The CDR3 runs from the conserved cysteine through the conserved F or W. Each record gives: D gene, J gene, clone size, V gene, CDR3 protein, CDR3 DNA. The D gene is left open where the match is weak. Only part of the rows carry a size: once, few, many, or a class if the clone is expanded.

TRBD1 | TRBJ1-5 | - | TRBV12-5 | CASGLNGDREGNQPQHF | TGTGCTAGTGGTTTGAACGGGGACAGGGAAGGGAATCAGCCCCAGCATTTT
- | TRBJ2-5 | many | TRBV5-1 | CASSLESGRRGETQYF | TGCGCCAGCAGCTTGGAATCGGGGCGGAGAGGCGAGACCCAGTACTTC
- | TRBJ2-7 | - | TRBV7-9 | CASRNRRFDEQYF | TGTGCCAGCAGGAATCGGAGGTTCGACGAGCAGTACTTC
- | TRBJ1-5 | once | TRBV20-1 | CSVGSSNQPQHF | TGCAGTGTGGGGTCTAGCAATCAGCCCCAGCATTTT
TRBD1 | TRBJ1-2 | few | TRBV12-3/TRBV12-4 | CASSNSGTGGFGYGYTF | TGTGCCAGCAGTAACTCCGGGACAGGGGGATTCGGCTATGGCTACACCTTC
TRBD2 | TRBJ2-5 | many | TRBV7-9 | CASSLATGGETQYF | TGTGCCAGCAGCTTAGCGACGGGGGGAGAGACCCAGTACTTC
- | TRBJ2-5 | many | TRBV29-1 | CSGGRIQQETQYF | TGCAGCGGGGGAAGAATACAACAAGAGACCCAGTACTTC
- | TRBJ2-7 | - | TRBV27 | CASSSNPKYEQYF | TGTGCCAGCAGTTCCAACCCAAAGTACGAGCAGTACTTC
- | TRBJ2-7 | - | TRBV12-3/TRBV12-4 | CASRGRDYEQYF | TGTGCCAGCAGGGGCAGGGATTACGAGCAGTACTTC
- | TRBJ1-1 | - | TRBV20-1 | CSASSPNTEAFF | TGCAGTGCTAGTTCCCCGAACACTGAAGCTTTCTTT
TRBD1 | TRBJ2-4 | many | TRBV6-2/TRBV6-3 | CASSYPGTGGNIQYF | TGTGCCAGCAGTTACCCCGGGACAGGCGGTAACATTCAGTACTTC
- | TRBJ2-3 | few | TRBV20-1 | CSATPGLYTDTQYF | TGCAGTGCTACACCGGGACTTTACACAGATACGCAGTATTTT
- | TRBJ1-1 | few | TRBV10-3 | CAISESGGGEAFF | TGTGCCATCAGTGAGTCTGGGGGCGGGGAAGCTTTCTTT
- | TRBJ2-5 | once | TRBV24-1 | CATSTSLETQYF | TGTGCCACGAGCACTAGTCTAGAGACCCAGTACTTC
TRBD1 | TRBJ1-2 | - | TRBV12-5 | CASGLPLGQLLYGYTF | TGTGCTAGTGGTTTGCCACTGGGACAGCTTCTCTATGGCTACACCTTC
- | TRBJ1-5 | many | TRBV12-3/TRBV12-4 | CASRQEGQPQHF | TGTGCCAGCAGACAGGAAGGGCAGCCCCAGCATTTT
- | TRBJ1-1 | many | TRBV28 | CATGGSHEAFF | TGTGCCACCGGGGGCAGCCATGAAGCTTTCTTT
TRBD2 | TRBJ2-5 | few | TRBV4-2 | CASSQDRLAGAETQYF | TGTGCCAGCAGCCAAGATCGGCTAGCGGGAGCGGAGACCCAGTACTTC
- | TRBJ2-5 | - | TRBV5-1 | CASSFYGSQETQYF | TGCGCCAGCAGCTTTTATGGCAGTCAAGAGACCCAGTACTTC
- | TRBJ1-5 | many | TRBV27 | CASSFSAGVTQPQHF | TGTGCCAGCAGTTTTTCGGCAGGGGTTACTCAGCCCCAGCATTTT
- | TRBJ1-2 | many | TRBV12-3/TRBV12-4 | CASSLVMTVHNYGYTF | TGTGCCAGCAGTTTAGTAATGACAGTGCATAACTATGGCTACACCTTC
- | TRBJ2-5 | - | TRBV15 | CATSRAGRTKETQYF | TGTGCCACCAGCAGAGCGGGGAGGACGAAAGAGACCCAGTACTTC
- | TRBJ1-1 | many | TRBV7-2 | CASSLPQGYNTEAFF | TGTGCCAGCAGCTTACCGCAGGGTTATAACACTGAAGCTTTCTTT
TRBD1 | TRBJ2-7 | many | TRBV15 | CATSRQGSYEQYF | TGTGCCACCAGCCGACAGGGATCCTACGAGCAGTACTTC
- | TRBJ1-5 | few | TRBV7-9 | CASSLGGSQPLHF | TGTGCCAGCAGCTTAGGGGGTTCCCAGCCCCTGCATTTT
TRBD1 | TRBJ2-7 | many | TRBV6-5 | CASSYLAGGSHEQYF | TGTGCCAGCAGTTATCTGGCAGGGGGCTCACACGAGCAGTACTTC